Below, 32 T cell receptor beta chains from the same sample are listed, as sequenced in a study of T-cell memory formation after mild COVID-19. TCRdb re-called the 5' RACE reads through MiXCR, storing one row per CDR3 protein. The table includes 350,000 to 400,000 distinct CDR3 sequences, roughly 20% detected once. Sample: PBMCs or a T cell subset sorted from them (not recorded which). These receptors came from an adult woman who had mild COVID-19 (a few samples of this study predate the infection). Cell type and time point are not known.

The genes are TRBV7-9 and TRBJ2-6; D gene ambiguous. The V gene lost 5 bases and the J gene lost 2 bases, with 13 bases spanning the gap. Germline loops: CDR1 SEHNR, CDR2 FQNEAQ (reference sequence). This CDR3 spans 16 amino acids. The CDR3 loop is CASSQTGGPGANVLTF. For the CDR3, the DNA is TGTGCCAGCAGCCAAACCGGCGGACCTGGGGCCAACGTCCTGACTTTC.

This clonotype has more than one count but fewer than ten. CDR3 residues: CATRLETQYF. The DNA for the CDR3 is TGTGCCACCCGTTTAGAGACCCAGTACTTC. The rearrangement joins TRBV28 to TRBJ2-5; D uncertain. CDR1 MDHEN and CDR2 SYDVKM come from the germline V gene. Between the trimmed V and J ends, which lost 10 bases and 4 bases, there was a span of 7 bases. The CDR3 contains 10 residues.

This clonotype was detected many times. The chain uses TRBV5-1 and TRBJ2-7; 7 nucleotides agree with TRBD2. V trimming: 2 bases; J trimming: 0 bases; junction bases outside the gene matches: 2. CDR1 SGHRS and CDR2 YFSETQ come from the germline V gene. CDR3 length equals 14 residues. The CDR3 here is CASSFGGGSYEQYF. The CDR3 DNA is TGCGCCAGCAGCTTTGGCGGGGGCTCCTACGAGCAGTACTTC.

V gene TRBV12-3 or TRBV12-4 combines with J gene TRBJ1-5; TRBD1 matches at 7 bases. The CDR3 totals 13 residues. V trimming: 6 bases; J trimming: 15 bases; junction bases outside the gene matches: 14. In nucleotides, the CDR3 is TGTGCCAGCAGCCCTGGACAGGTATACATTGGGCATTTT. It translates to CASSPGQVYIGHF.

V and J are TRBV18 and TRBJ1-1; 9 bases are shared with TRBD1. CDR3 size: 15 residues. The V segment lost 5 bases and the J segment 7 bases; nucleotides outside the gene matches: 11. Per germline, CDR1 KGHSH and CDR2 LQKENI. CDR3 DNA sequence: TGTGCCAGCTCAGGGAACAGGGGGCGAGAGATTGAAGCTTTCTTT. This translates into CASSGNRGREIEAFF.

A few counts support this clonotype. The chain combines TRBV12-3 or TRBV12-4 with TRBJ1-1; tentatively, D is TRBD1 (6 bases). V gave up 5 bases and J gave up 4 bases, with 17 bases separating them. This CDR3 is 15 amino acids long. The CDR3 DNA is TGTGCCAGCAGTCCTAACCCGGGGGGGCCCACTGAAGCTTTCTTT. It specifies CASSPNPGGPTEAFF.

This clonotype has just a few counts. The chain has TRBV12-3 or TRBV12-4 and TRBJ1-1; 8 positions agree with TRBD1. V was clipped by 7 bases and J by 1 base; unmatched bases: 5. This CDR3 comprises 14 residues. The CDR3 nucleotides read TGTGCCAGCACCGCGGGACAGGAGAACACTGAAGCTTTCTTT. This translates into CASTAGQENTEAFF.

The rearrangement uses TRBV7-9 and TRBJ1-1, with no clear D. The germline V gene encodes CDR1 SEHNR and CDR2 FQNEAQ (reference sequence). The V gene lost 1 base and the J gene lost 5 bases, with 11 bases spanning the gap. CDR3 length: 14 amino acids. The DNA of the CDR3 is TGTGCCAGCAGCTTAGAAGTCAGAGAGACTGAAGCTTTCTTT. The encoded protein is CASSLEVRETEAFF.

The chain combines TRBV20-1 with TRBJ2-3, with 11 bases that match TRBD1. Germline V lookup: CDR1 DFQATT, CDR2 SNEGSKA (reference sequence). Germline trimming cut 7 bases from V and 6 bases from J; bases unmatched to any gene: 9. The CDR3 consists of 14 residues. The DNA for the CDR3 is TGCAGTGGGGTTGAGGACAGGGGGCCGGATACGCAGTATTTT. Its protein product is CSGVEDRGPDTQYF.

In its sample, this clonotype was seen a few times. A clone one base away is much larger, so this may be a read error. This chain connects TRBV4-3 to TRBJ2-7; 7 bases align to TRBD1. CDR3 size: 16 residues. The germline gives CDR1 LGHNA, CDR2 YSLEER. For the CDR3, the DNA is TGCGCCCGCAGCCAAGAGGACAGGTCCAGCTCCTACGAGCAGTACTTC. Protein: CARSQEDRSSSYEQYF.

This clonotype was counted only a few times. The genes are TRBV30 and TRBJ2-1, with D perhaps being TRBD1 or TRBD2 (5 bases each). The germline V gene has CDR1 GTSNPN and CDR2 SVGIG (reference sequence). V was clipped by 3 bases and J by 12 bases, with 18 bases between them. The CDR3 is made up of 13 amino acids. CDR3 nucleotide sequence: TGTGCCTGGAGCGCGGAGCTACGTGGGGGGCAGTTCTTC. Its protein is CAWSAELRGGQFF. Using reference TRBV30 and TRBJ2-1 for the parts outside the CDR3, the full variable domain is SQTIHQWPATLVQPVGSPLSLECTVEGTSNPNLYWYRQAAGRGLQLLFYSVGIGQISSEVPQNLSASRPQDRQFILSSKKLLLSDSGFYLCAWSAELRGGQFFGPGTRLTVL.

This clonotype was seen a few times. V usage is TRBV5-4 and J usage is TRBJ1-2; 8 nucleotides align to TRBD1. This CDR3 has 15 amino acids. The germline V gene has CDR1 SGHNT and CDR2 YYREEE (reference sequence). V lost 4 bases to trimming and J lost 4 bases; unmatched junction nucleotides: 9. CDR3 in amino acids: CASSPNDRGSYGYTF. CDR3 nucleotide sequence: TGTGCCAGCAGCCCGAACGACAGGGGATCCTATGGCTACACCTTC.

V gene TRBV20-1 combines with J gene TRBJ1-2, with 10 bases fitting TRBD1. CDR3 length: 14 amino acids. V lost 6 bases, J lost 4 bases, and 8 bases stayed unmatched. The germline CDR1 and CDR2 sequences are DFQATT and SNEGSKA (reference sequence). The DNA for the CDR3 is TGCAGTGCATATGGACAGGGGGAGACCTATGGCTACACCTTC. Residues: CSAYGQGETYGYTF.

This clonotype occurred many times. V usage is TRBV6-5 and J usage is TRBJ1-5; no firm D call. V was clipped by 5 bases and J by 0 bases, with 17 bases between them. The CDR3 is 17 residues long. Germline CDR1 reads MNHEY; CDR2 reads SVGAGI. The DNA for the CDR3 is TGTGCCAGCAGTCCGCGGATCGGTGGTTATAGCAATCAGCCCCAGCATTTT. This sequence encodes CASSPRIGGYSNQPQHF.

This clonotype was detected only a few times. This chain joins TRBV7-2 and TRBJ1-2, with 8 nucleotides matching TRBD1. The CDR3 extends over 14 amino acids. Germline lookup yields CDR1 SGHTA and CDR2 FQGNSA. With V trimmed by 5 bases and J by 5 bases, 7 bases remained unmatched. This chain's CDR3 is CASSTRGLDYGYTF. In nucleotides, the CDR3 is TGTGCCAGCAGCACCAGGGGGCTGGATTATGGCTACACCTTC.

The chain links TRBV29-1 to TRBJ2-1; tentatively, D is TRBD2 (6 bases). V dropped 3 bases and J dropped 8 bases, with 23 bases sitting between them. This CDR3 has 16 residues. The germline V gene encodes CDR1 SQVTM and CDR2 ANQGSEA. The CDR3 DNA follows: TGCAGCGTTGAGGGTTTAGAGCGGGTAGGGAGCGATGAGCAGTTCTTC. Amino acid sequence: CSVEGLERVGSDEQFF.

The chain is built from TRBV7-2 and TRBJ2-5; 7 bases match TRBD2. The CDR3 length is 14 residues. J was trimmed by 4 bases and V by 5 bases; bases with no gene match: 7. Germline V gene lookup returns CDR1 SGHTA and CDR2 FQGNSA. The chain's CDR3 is CASSPGLVVETQYF. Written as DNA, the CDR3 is TGTGCCAGCAGCCCCGGACTAGTTGTAGAGACCCAGTACTTC.

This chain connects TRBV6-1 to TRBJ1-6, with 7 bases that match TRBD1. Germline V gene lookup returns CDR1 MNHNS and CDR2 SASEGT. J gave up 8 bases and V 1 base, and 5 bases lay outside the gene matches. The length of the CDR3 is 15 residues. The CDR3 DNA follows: TGTGCCAGCAGTGAAGTAAGGGACAGAGATTCACCCCTCCACTTT. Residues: CASSEVRDRDSPLHF.

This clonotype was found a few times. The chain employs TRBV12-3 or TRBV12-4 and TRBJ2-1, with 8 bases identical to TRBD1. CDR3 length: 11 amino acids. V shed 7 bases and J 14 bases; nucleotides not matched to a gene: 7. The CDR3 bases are TGTGCCAGCACCTCGGACAGGGCGAAGTTCTTC. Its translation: CASTSDRAKFF.

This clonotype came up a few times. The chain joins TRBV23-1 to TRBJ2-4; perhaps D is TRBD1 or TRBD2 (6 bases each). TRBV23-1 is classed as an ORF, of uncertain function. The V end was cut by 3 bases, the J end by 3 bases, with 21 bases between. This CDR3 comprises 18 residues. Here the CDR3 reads CASSQLTQGSSGKNIQYF. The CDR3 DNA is TGCGCCAGCAGTCAGTTAACTCAGGGGAGTAGCGGCAAAAACATTCAGTACTTC.

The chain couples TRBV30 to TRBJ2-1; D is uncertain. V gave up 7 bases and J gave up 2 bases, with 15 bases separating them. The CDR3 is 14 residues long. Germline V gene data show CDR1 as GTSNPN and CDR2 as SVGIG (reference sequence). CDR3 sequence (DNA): TGTGCCTCCTCGGCCGGCTTGGCCTACAATGAGCAGTTCTTC. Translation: CASSAGLAYNEQFF. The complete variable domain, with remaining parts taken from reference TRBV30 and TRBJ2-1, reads SQTIHQWPATLVQPVGSPLSLECTVEGTSNPNLYWYRQAAGRGLQLLFYSVGIGQISSEVPQNLSASRPQDRQFILSSKKLLLSDSGFYLCASSAGLAYNEQFFGPGTRLTVL.

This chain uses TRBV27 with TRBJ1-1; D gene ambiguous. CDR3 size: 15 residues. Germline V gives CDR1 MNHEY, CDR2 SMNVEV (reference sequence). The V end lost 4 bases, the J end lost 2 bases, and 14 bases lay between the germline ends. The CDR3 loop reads CASSYSTGGNTEAFF. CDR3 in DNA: TGTGCCAGCAGTTACTCGACGGGCGGTAACACTGAAGCTTTCTTT.

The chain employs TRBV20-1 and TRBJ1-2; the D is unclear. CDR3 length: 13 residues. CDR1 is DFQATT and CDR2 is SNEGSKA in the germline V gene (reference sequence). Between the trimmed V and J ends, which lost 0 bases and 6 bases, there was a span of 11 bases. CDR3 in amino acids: CSAREDQFHGYTF. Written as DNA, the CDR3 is TGCAGTGCTAGAGAGGACCAGTTCCATGGCTACACCTTC.

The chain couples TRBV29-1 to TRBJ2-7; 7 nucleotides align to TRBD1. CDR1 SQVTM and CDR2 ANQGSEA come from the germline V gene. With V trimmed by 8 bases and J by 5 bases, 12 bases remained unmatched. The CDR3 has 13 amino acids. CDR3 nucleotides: TGCAGCATTCTCCCGGGACAGACCCACGAGCAGTACTTC. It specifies CSILPGQTHEQYF.

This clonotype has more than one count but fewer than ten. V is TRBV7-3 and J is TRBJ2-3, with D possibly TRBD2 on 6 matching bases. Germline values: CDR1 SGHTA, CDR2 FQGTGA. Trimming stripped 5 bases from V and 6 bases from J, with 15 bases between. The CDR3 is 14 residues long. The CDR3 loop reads CASSQGTYPDTQYF. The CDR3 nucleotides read TGTGCCAGCAGCCAAGGGACTTACCCGGATACGCAGTATTTT.

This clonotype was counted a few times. This CDR3 is CASSGEGTGYGYTF. CDR3 DNA: TGTGCCAGCAGCGGTGAGGGGACGGGCTATGGCTACACCTTC. The chain employs TRBV9 and TRBJ1-2; tentative D call: TRBD1 (5 bases). The germline CDR1 and CDR2 sequences are SGDLS and YYNGEE. With 3 bases removed from V and 4 bases from J, the gap between germline ends came to 13 bases. The CDR3 has 14 residues.

CDR3 DNA sequence: TGCGCCAGCAGCTTGGACGGGACAGGGGCCTACGAGCAGTACTTC. This translates into CASSLDGTGAYEQYF. J is TRBJ2-7 and V is TRBV5-1; TRBD1 aligns across 10 bases. Losses at the gene ends were 0 bases for V and 2 bases for J; bases not matched to a gene: 2. The CDR3 totals 15 residues. Per germline, CDR1 SGHRS and CDR2 YFSETQ.

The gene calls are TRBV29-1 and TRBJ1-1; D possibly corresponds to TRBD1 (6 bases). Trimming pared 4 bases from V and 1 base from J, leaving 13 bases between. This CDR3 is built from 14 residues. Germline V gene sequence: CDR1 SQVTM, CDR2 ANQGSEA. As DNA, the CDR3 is TGCAGCGTTGCATACAGGGCCTCGAACACTGAAGCTTTCTTT. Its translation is CSVAYRASNTEAFF.

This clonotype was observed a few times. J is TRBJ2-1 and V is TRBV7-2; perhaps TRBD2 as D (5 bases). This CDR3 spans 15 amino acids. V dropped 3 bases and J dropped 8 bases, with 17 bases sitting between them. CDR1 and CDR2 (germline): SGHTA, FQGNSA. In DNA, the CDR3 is TGTGCCAGCAGCTTTCCTAGCCCCGAGCACGATGAGCAGTTCTTC. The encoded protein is CASSFPSPEHDEQFF.

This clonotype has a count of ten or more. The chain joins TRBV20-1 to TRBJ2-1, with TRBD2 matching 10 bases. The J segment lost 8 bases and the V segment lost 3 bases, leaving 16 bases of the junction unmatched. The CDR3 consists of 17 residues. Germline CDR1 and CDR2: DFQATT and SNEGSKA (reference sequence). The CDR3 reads CSASLLAGEAAAHEQFF. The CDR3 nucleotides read TGCAGTGCTAGTCTCCTAGCGGGAGAAGCAGCGGCACATGAGCAGTTCTTC.

The CDR3 DNA sequence: TGTGCCAGCTCACCCTCCCCGGGGGCAGGGAATGAGCAGTTCTTC. This encodes CASSPSPGAGNEQFF. This chain uses TRBV18 with TRBJ2-1; D is possibly TRBD1 or TRBD2 (6 bases each). V was shortened by 3 bases and J by 7 bases, with 16 bases between the two germline ends. Germline lookup yields CDR1 KGHSH and CDR2 LQKENI. The CDR3 is 15 residues long.

The CDR3 bases are TGTGCCAGCAGTGAACCGGGACTAGCGGGATACAATGAGCAGTTCTTC. Residues: CASSEPGLAGYNEQFF. The V gene is TRBV25-1, the J gene TRBJ2-1; 13 bases are shared with TRBD2. The ends lost 2 bases at V and 4 bases at J; junction bases unmatched: 2. This CDR3 is 16 amino acids long. CDR1 MGHDK and CDR2 SYGVNS come from the germline V gene.